The 8 T cell receptor beta chains presented below share a single source sample, sequenced in a study of shared T cell receptors in the human thymus. The assay was immunoSEQ multiplex PCR, and TCRdb's table has in-frame clones only and misses some. The sample holds fewer than 700,000 clones, around 87% seen once. These data also featured in a second study, about human thymus T cells.

Sequenced input: thymocytes. The source is a boy younger than two with a congenital heart defect.

J is TRBJ2-1 and V is TRBV11-2; perhaps TRBD1 as D (6 bases). Germline lookup yields CDR1 SGHAT and CDR2 FQNNGV. Trimming took 4 bases from V and 8 from J, leaving 15 bases between them. This CDR3 region has 14 residues. CDR3 sequence: CASSSQGLRDEQFF. CDR3 DNA sequence: TGTGCCAGCAGCTCTCAGGGGCTTAGGGATGAGCAGTTCTTC.

The chain combines TRBV28 with TRBJ2-1, with TRBD1 matching over 7 bases. J was trimmed by 5 bases and V by 3 bases; bases with no gene match: 22. Germline V lookup: CDR1 MDHEN, CDR2 SYDVKM. This CDR3 comprises 20 residues. Here the CDR3 reads CASSLRSRFERKGQNNEQFF. CDR3 nucleotides: TGTGCCAGCAGTTTGAGGTCGCGATTTGAGAGAAAGGGACAGAACAATGAGCAGTTCTTC.

The V call is TRBV28, the J call TRBJ2-7; D possibly corresponds to TRBD2 (6 bases). V lost 3 bases and J lost 3, with 15 bases in between. The CDR3 is 15 residues long. Germline CDR1 is MDHEN and CDR2 is SYDVKM. The CDR3 reads CASSFVEGNNYEQYF. DNA of the CDR3: TGTGCCAGCAGTTTTGTGGAGGGAAACAACTACGAGCAGTACTTC.

The chain carries TRBV30 and TRBJ1-4; tentatively, D is TRBD1 (5 bases). The CDR3 loop spans 18 amino acids. The germline gives CDR1 GTSNPN, CDR2 SVGIG (reference sequence). The V end was cut by 3 bases, the J end by 7 bases, with 27 bases between. The CDR3 region has the DNA TGTGCCTGGAGCGGCATAGGGAGGGGCAGTTATCGGCGTGAAAAACTGTTTTTT. It encodes CAWSGIGRGSYRREKLFF.

The genes are TRBV5-6 and TRBJ2-1, with 9 bases that match TRBD1. The germline V gene encodes CDR1 SGHDT and CDR2 YYEEEE. Germline trimming cut 5 bases from V and 2 bases from J; bases unmatched to any gene: 5. This CDR3 region has 15 residues. CDR3 in amino acids: CASRWGTGTYNEQFF. The CDR3 DNA is TGTGCCAGCAGATGGGGGACAGGGACCTACAATGAGCAGTTCTTC.

This chain links TRBV5-4 with TRBJ2-5, with 16 bases lining up with TRBD2. With 5 bases clipped from V and 5 bases from J, the junction kept 9 bases outside the gene matches. The CDR3 consists of 17 residues. CDR1 and CDR2 (germline): SGHNT, YYREEE (reference sequence). The CDR3 nucleotides are TGTGCCAGCAGACGGGGACTAGCGGGAGGGCCGTACGAGACCCAGTACTTC. Residues: CASRRGLAGGPYETQYF.

This CDR3 reads CASKVAGGTYNEQFF. In nucleotides, the CDR3 is TGTGCCAGCAAGGTAGCGGGAGGTACCTACAATGAGCAGTTCTTC. The chain uses TRBV2 and TRBJ2-1; 10 nucleotides line up with TRBD2. J gave up 2 bases and V 7 bases, and 5 bases lay outside the gene matches. Germline CDR1 is SNHLY and CDR2 is FYNNEI. The CDR3 contains 15 residues.

The chain recombines TRBV6-1 with TRBJ1-5; 9 bases line up with TRBD1. The CDR3 has 15 residues. V was clipped by 0 bases and J by 7 bases; unmatched bases: 4. Germline-derived CDR1 and CDR2 are MNHNS and SASEGT. The CDR3 here is CASSEAGQGSQPQHF. CDR3 DNA sequence: TGTGCCAGCAGTGAAGCGGGACAGGGTTCGCAGCCCCAGCATTTT.